This T cell receptor (beta chain) came from a study of blood T cells in healthy people across ages. Total RNA extraction produced at least 6 micrograms (per sample) for the study. A second PCR of roughly 7 to 11 cycles used a sample-barcoded 5' primer and a J-beta primer mix. A minimum of 2.5 million CDR3-containing paired-end reads was obtained for each sample. TCRdb analysed the 5' RACE reads with MiXCR anew, one entry per CDR3 protein. The table lists about 780,000 distinct CDR3 sequences, less than 60% of them singletons. The TCR was taken from a man of 80 years or more in good health. Sequencing was carried out using blood.

The CDR3 reads CASSPRGSGREIGELFF. The CDR3 DNA sequence: TGTGCCAGCAGCCCACGGGGTAGCGGGAGAGAAATAGGGGAGCTGTTTTTT. The rearrangement uses TRBV7-2 and TRBJ2-2; 9 nucleotides agree with TRBD2. Trimming removed 5 bases from V and 8 bases from J; junction bases left unmatched: 15. Looked up from germline, CDR1 is SGHTA and CDR2 is FQGNSA. This CDR3 has 17 amino acids.